The sequence of this T cell receptor beta chain was determined in a study of identical twins. Regarding the study as a whole: Whereas memory repertoires showed no such difference, abundant cord blood beta clonotypes carried fewer insertions. Out-of-frame alpha sequences common to twins exhibited a surplus of low generation probability. There is a chance that invariant MAIT and iNKT cells partially muddied zero-insertion analyses.

Addition of a universal primer site occurred through template switching, and cDNA carried unique molecular identifiers. Each CDR3 protein gets one entry after TCRdb re-called the 5' RACE reads with MiXCR. The sample contains about 530,000 distinct CDR3 sequences, roughly 15% of which appear only once. This clonotype has ten or more counts. What it binds is unknown. The CDR3 is 13 amino acids. The germline V gene has CDR1 SQVTM and CDR2 ANQGSEA. The V end was cut by 5 bases, the J end by 1 base, with 11 bases between. This same sample was also taken into another study, of yellow fever vaccine responses in identical twins.

The rearrangement uses TRBV29-1 and TRBJ1-1, with unresolved D. This TCR was sampled from a woman between 18 and 29 years old in good health. Input material: CD4+ T cells sorted from blood. The DNA for the CDR3 is TGCAGCGTTTTGACCCCCAGGAACACTGAAGCTTTCTTT. Its translation: CSVLTPRNTEAFF.